One and the same sample provided the 12 T cell receptor beta chains below, sequenced in a study of low-dose radiotherapy and immunotherapy resistance in tumors. Described time point: before trial treatment. TRAV- and TRBV-specific primers primed first-strand cDNA, covering alpha and beta chains. TCR amplification used 15 to 20 PCR cycles, a constant-region primer and a V-primer adapter. A single record per CDR3 protein comes from TCRdb applying MiXCR to the reads. The repertoire holds tens of thousands of distinct CDR3 sequences, with 9.4% as singletons. Specimen: PBMCs, collected before treatment. These TCRs come from a male donor with prostate cancer.

V and J are TRBV20-1 and TRBJ2-3; D might be TRBD2 (7 bases). The CDR3 is made up of 17 amino acids. Between the trimmed V and J ends, which lost 0 bases and 2 bases, there was a span of 18 bases. Germline V lookup: CDR1 DFQATT, CDR2 SNEGSKA (reference sequence). CDR3 DNA: TGCAGTGCTAGAGAGCTGGGGGCTAGCGGCACCACAGATACGCAGTATTTT. Its translation is CSARELGASGTTDTQYF.

The sample holds many counts of this clonotype. DNA of the CDR3: TGTGCCAGCAGCTTAGCTGGGACTACCACAAACAATGAGCAGTTCTTC. Translated, it gives CASSLAGTTTNNEQFF. V gene TRBV7-2 combines with J gene TRBJ2-1; TRBD2 agrees at 7 bases. Germline V gives CDR1 SGHTA, CDR2 FQGNSA. The CDR3 loop spans 16 amino acids. V trimming: 0 bases; J trimming: 5 bases; junction bases outside the gene matches: 7.

This clonotype was detected many times. V gene TRBV7-8 combines with J gene TRBJ1-5; D uncertain. V was shortened by 2 bases and J by 6 bases, with 14 bases between the two germline ends. Per germline, CDR1 SGHVS and CDR2 FQNEAQ. This CDR3 is built from 15 residues. This CDR3 is CASSLTVFGGQPQHF. CDR3 DNA sequence: TGTGCCAGCAGCTTAACGGTGTTCGGTGGTCAGCCCCAGCATTTT.

This clonotype is medium-sized within its sample. The rearrangement uses TRBV10-3 and TRBJ2-7, with a weak D call TRBD1 (6 bases). The CDR3 runs 13 residues. Trimming stripped 4 bases from V and 2 bases from J, with 9 bases between. From germline, CDR1 is ENHRY and CDR2 SYGVKD. The DNA for the CDR3 is TGTGCCATCAGTGGGACAGCGACCTACGAGCAGTACTTC. Its translation: CAISGTATYEQYF.

This clonotype showed up many times. The genes are TRBV2 and TRBJ1-2, with D possibly matching TRBD1 (6 bases). V lost 6 bases and J lost 2, with 13 bases in between. CDR3 length: 14 residues. CDR1 is SNHLY, CDR2 FYNNEI, per germline. CDR3 sequence reads: CASRRQAGNYGYTF. The CDR3 region has the DNA TGTGCCAGCAGACGACAGGCGGGCAACTATGGCTACACCTTC.

This clonotype was picked up many times. The rearrangement uses TRBV10-3 and TRBJ2-5; 7 bases align to TRBD2. Germline V gene sequence: CDR1 ENHRY, CDR2 SYGVKD. The ends lost 7 bases at V and 1 base at J; junction bases unmatched: 3. The CDR3 runs 13 residues. The CDR3 coding sequence is TGTGCCATCACCGCGGGGGTCCAAGAGACCCAGTACTTC. Translated, it gives CAITAGVQETQYF.

Many counts were recorded for this clonotype. The chain links TRBV28 to TRBJ1-2; D unclear. CDR3 size: 12 residues. V was trimmed by 5 bases and J by 0 bases, leaving 4 bases between them. Germline V CDR1 and CDR2: MDHEN, SYDVKM. CDR3 loop: CASSRSNYGYTF. As DNA, the CDR3 is TGTGCCAGCAGTCGCTCTAACTATGGCTACACCTTC.

In its sample, this clonotype was seen many times. DNA for the CDR3: TGCAGCGTAGCCGGGGTGGGGGAGCTGTTTTTT. Its translation: CSVAGVGELFF. The chain employs TRBV29-1 and TRBJ2-2, with a tentative D call TRBD2 (5 bases). V was pared by 6 bases and J by 8 bases, with 10 bases between. In germline, CDR1 is SQVTM, CDR2 ANQGSEA. This CDR3 spans 11 amino acids.

This clonotype was seen ten or more times. The V and J genes are TRBV10-3 and TRBJ2-1; 11 nucleotides align to TRBD2. This CDR3 has 17 amino acids. Germline values: CDR1 ENHRY, CDR2 SYGVKD. V was clipped by 3 bases and J by 5 bases; unmatched bases: 9. The CDR3 region has the DNA TGTGCCATCAGTGACAGTACTAGCGGGAGAGGGGACAATGAGCAGTTCTTC. As protein: CAISDSTSGRGDNEQFF.

There are many counts of this clonotype. The V call is TRBV20-1, the J call TRBJ1-5; TRBD1 matches 8 bases. Germline values: CDR1 DFQATT, CDR2 SNEGSKA (reference sequence). The CDR3 sequence is 14 residues long. The ends lost 5 bases at V and 4 bases at J; junction bases unmatched: 7. The CDR3 nucleotides read TGCAGTGCTGGACAGGGTTTGGAGAATCAGCCCCAGCATTTT. Translation: CSAGQGLENQPQHF.

As concerns this clonotype: This sequence is one base from a far larger clone and is likely a read error. The rearrangement links TRBV4-3 to TRBJ2-5; D uncertain. The CDR3 extends over 14 amino acids. Germline assignment: CDR1 LGHNA and CDR2 YSLEER. Trimming took 1 base from V and 0 from J, leaving 6 bases between them. CDR3 nucleotides: TGCGCCAGCAGCCAAGGTTGGGACCAAGAGACCCAGTACTTC. This codes for CASSQGWDQETQYF.

This clonotype was seen repeatedly, ten times or more. This chain uses TRBV3-1 with TRBJ2-7, with D unresolved. Trimming took 1 base from V and 2 from J, leaving 12 bases between them. This CDR3 is built from 15 residues. The V gene's germline CDR1 is LGHDT and CDR2 YNNKEL (reference sequence). The CDR3 coding sequence is TGTGCCAGCAGCCAAGGGCTTTCTGGACCCTACGAGCAGTACTTC. This encodes CASSQGLSGPYEQYF.